Shown below are 21 T cell receptor beta chains from a single sample sequenced in a study of cytomegalovirus exposure and HLA in healthy donors. TCRdb's copy holds only in-frame clones and misses some; the assay was immunoSEQ multiplex PCR. The sample consists of 90,000 to 130,000 clones, approximately 90% of them appearing once. Specimen: PBMCs. The receptor source for this set is a woman under 30 in good health and CMV-seronegative.

The chain recombines TRBV19 with TRBJ2-7; no firm D call. Trimming stripped 5 bases from V and 3 bases from J, with 14 bases between. CDR1 is LNHDA, CDR2 SQIVND, per germline (reference sequence). The CDR3 spans 14 residues. As DNA, the CDR3 is TGTGCCAGTAGTCCTTGGGCGTTAGACTACGAGCAGTACTTC. Translating gives CASSPWALDYEQYF.

The chain carries TRBV27 and TRBJ1-4; 10 bases line up with TRBD1. CDR1 is MNHEY and CDR2 is SMNVEV in the germline V gene (reference sequence). Trimming at V came to 5 bases and at J to 6 bases, leaving 6 bases not matched to a gene. This CDR3 has 15 amino acids. The CDR3 nucleotides are TGTGCCAGCAGTCCACTGACAGGGGGCTATGAAAAACTGTTTTTT. Translating gives CASSPLTGGYEKLFF.

The CDR3 nucleotides read TGCGCCAGCAGATTAGCGGGAGTCCTAGATACGCAGTATTTT. Protein product: CASRLAGVLDTQYF. The rearrangement uses TRBV10-2 and TRBJ2-3, with 9 bases lining up with TRBD2. Trimming removed 6 bases from V and 5 bases from J; junction bases left unmatched: 6. Germline V gene sequence: CDR1 WSHSY, CDR2 SAAADI. This CDR3 spans 14 amino acids.

The chain recombines TRBV4-1 with TRBJ2-7, with 9 bases lining up with TRBD1. The CDR3 loop spans 15 amino acids. Germline V lookup: CDR1 MGHRA, CDR2 YSYEKL. J gave up 2 bases and V 1 base, and 3 bases lay outside the gene matches. The CDR3 sequence: CASSQVNRGPYEQYF. The CDR3 DNA follows: TGCGCCAGCAGCCAAGTAAACAGGGGGCCCTACGAGCAGTACTTC.

The rearrangement joins TRBV7-6 to TRBJ1-2; 7 bases match TRBD1. Trimming removed 5 bases from V and 8 bases from J; junction bases left unmatched: 14. CDR1 and CDR2 from the germline V gene are SGHVS and FNYEAQ. This CDR3 is 15 amino acids long. CDR3 nucleotide sequence: TGTGCCAGCAGCCCAGGAACGAGAGGGGGCGGGGGCTACACCTTC. This encodes CASSPGTRGGGGYTF.

Details on this clone: This sample includes further DNA sequences coding for the same CDR3. The chain links TRBV28 to TRBJ2-7; no reliable D call. Germline V gene sequence: CDR1 MDHEN, CDR2 SYDVKM. This CDR3 is 11 amino acids long. The germline V and J ends were trimmed by 4 bases and 4 bases, with 5 bases remaining between them. CDR3 nucleotides: TGTGCCAGCAGTTCCCCGTACGAGCAGTACTTC. It encodes CASSSPYEQYF.

The J gene is TRBJ2-5, the V gene TRBV30; tentative D call: TRBD1 (5 bases). CDR1 is GTSNPN, CDR2 SVGIG, per germline (reference sequence). The CDR3 length is 15 residues. The V and J ends lost 4 bases and 5 bases respectively, with 20 bases between them. CDR3 DNA: TGTGCCTGGATTGGTCTCGGGCAGGGCTTGGAGACCCAGTACTTC. Translating gives CAWIGLGQGLETQYF.

V and J are TRBV7-8 and TRBJ2-1; possibly TRBD2 for D (5 bases). CDR3 length equals 16 residues. The germline CDR1 and CDR2 sequences are SGHVS and FQNEAQ. The ends were cut back, 5 bases at V and 4 bases at J, with 18 bases in the middle. CDR3 protein: CASSPTPEGTYNEQFF. The CDR3 DNA is TGTGCCAGCAGCCCTACCCCCGAGGGAACTTACAATGAGCAGTTCTTC.

The V gene is TRBV14, the J gene TRBJ2-7; perhaps TRBD2 as D (7 bases). Germline CDR1 reads SGHDN; CDR2 reads FVKESK. The CDR3 spans 14 residues. Trimming removed 5 bases from V and 3 bases from J, with 14 bases in between. Here the CDR3 reads CASSRGGAIYEQYF. The CDR3 coding sequence is TGTGCCAGCAGCAGGGGGGGAGCGATCTACGAGCAGTACTTC.

The chain couples TRBV4-1 to TRBJ2-7; 9 bases align to TRBD2. The germline gives CDR1 MGHRA, CDR2 YSYEKL. This CDR3 contains 16 residues. Losses at the gene ends were 1 base for V and 3 bases for J; bases not matched to a gene: 7. Written as DNA, the CDR3 is TGCGCCAGCAGCCAAGTAGTGGCGGGAGGGCGCTACGAGCAGTACTTC. This gives the protein CASSQVVAGGRYEQYF.

The rearrangement joins TRBV28 to TRBJ1-1; 8 bases are a match to TRBD1. Germline trimming cut 5 bases from V and 4 bases from J; bases unmatched to any gene: 9. Germline CDR1 and CDR2: MDHEN and SYDVKM. CDR3 size: 15 residues. The CDR3 spells CASSPRTGFSTEAFF. In DNA form, the CDR3 reads TGTGCCAGCAGTCCTCGGACAGGGTTCTCCACTGAAGCTTTCTTT. The full variable domain, rest sourced from reference TRBV28 and TRBJ1-1, is DVKVTQSSRYLVKRTGEKVFLECVQDMDHENMFWYRQDPGLGLRLIYFSYDVKMKEKGDIPEGYSVSREKKERFSLILESASTNQTSMYLCASSPRTGFSTEAFFGQGTRLTVV.

The rearrangement uses TRBV4-3 and TRBJ1-6; D might be TRBD1 (6 bases). The ends were cut back, 4 bases at V and 7 bases at J, with 14 bases in the middle. Germline loops: CDR1 LGHNA, CDR2 YSLEER. The CDR3 is 15 amino acids. The CDR3 protein is CASSPSGGPNSPLHF. For the CDR3, the DNA is TGCGCCAGCAGCCCCTCTGGGGGCCCCAATTCACCCCTCCACTTT.

The gene calls are TRBV18 and TRBJ1-1, with 7 positions matching TRBD1. Germline CDR1 is KGHSH and CDR2 is LQKENI. The CDR3 totals 15 residues. The J segment lost 4 bases and the V segment lost 3 bases, leaving 8 bases of the junction unmatched. The CDR3 sequence is CASSPRTGRGTEAFF. In DNA, the CDR3 is TGTGCCAGCTCACCGAGGACAGGTAGGGGCACTGAAGCTTTCTTT. The full variable domain, in which reference TRBV18 and TRBJ1-1 provide the parts outside the CDR3, is NAGVMQNPRHLVRRRGQEARLRCSPMKGHSHVYWYRQLPEEGLKFMVYLQKENIIDESGMPKERFSAEFPKEGPSILRIQQVVRGDSAAYFCASSPRTGRGTEAFFGQGTRLTVV.

The table lists this clone with a count of one. This chain uses TRBV18 with TRBJ2-7; TRBD2 is a possible D gene (6 bases). CDR1 is KGHSH and CDR2 is LQKENI in the germline V gene. The length of the CDR3 is 14 residues. Deletions cut 6 bases from V and 1 base from J, with 13 bases between. As DNA, the CDR3 is TGTGCCAGCTCTCTACCGGGAGTTTCCTACGAGCAGTACTTC. It is translated as CASSLPGVSYEQYF.

This clone appeared once. The chain links TRBV7-6 to TRBJ2-3; 7 bases are shared with TRBD2. Losses at the gene ends were 1 base for V and 4 bases for J; bases not matched to a gene: 5. Looked up from germline, CDR1 is SGHVS and CDR2 is FNYEAQ. There are 15 residues in the CDR3. The chain's CDR3 is CASSLGAGVSDTQYF. For the CDR3, the DNA is TGTGCCAGCAGCTTAGGGGCGGGAGTATCAGATACGCAGTATTTT.

The V call is TRBV7-2, the J call TRBJ1-2, with D possibly matching TRBD1 (6 bases). Per germline, CDR1 SGHTA and CDR2 FQGNSA. V lost 5 bases, J lost 8 bases, and 15 bases lay in between. CDR3 length equals 13 residues. The CDR3 loop is CASSISQGSGYTF. CDR3 coding DNA: TGTGCCAGCAGCATATCGCAGGGGTCGGGCTACACCTTC. Full variable domain (rest looked up from reference TRBV7-2 and TRBJ1-2): GAGVSQSPSNKVTEKGKDVELRCDPISGHTALYWYRQSLGQGLEFLIYFQGNSAPDKSGLPSDRFSAERTGGSVSTLTIQRTQQEDSAVYLCASSISQGSGYTFGSGTRLTVV.

The chain employs TRBV4-3 and TRBJ2-5; TRBD2 aligns across 12 bases. Trimming removed 0 bases from V and 4 bases from J; junction bases left unmatched: 9. The CDR3 is 18 residues long. Germline V gene sequence: CDR1 LGHNA, CDR2 YSLEER. CDR3 DNA: TGCGCCAGCAGCCAAGAGCTAGCGGGGGGGCTGGTCTCAGAGACCCAGTACTTC. Translated: CASSQELAGGLVSETQYF.

The chain employs TRBV28 and TRBJ2-1; no definite D call. The CDR3 totals 11 residues. CDR1 is MDHEN and CDR2 is SYDVKM in the germline V gene. The germline V and J ends were trimmed by 7 bases and 4 bases, with 5 bases remaining between them. CDR3 coding DNA: TGTGCCAGCAACTTATACAATGAGCAGTTCTTC. Amino acids: CASNLYNEQFF. Filled out from reference TRBV28 and TRBJ2-1, the complete variable domain reads DVKVTQSSRYLVKRTGEKVFLECVQDMDHENMFWYRQDPGLGLRLIYFSYDVKMKEKGDIPEGYSVSREKKERFSLILESASTNQTSMYLCASNLYNEQFFGPGTRLTVL.

The rearrangement joins TRBV27 to TRBJ2-1; 10 nucleotides match TRBD2. V trimming: 5 bases; J trimming: 6 bases; junction bases outside the gene matches: 13. Germline V gene sequence: CDR1 MNHEY, CDR2 SMNVEV (reference sequence). The CDR3 loop spans 17 amino acids. CDR3 in amino acids: CASSPTIGLADINEQFF. CDR3 nucleotides: TGTGCCAGCAGTCCCACAATAGGACTAGCGGATATCAATGAGCAGTTCTTC.

This rearrangement joins TRBV7-2 to TRBJ2-7; 9 bases fit TRBD2. Germline CDR1 is SGHTA and CDR2 is FQGNSA. Trimming took 0 bases from V and 3 from J; bases not matched to a gene: 3. CDR3 size: 15 residues. DNA for the CDR3: TGTGCCAGCAGCTTAGCGCGGGGGGGCCTCTACGAGCAGTACTTC. Translating it yields CASSLARGGLYEQYF.

The chain combines TRBV6-6 with TRBJ1-1; 7 bases match TRBD1. The J segment lost 11 bases and the V segment lost 10 bases, leaving 22 bases of the junction unmatched. The CDR3 spans 15 residues. In germline, CDR1 is MNHNY, CDR2 SVGAGI (reference sequence). The chain's CDR3 is CAISPAGTAAFGAFF. Here the CDR3 DNA reads TGTGCCATCAGCCCAGCCGGGACAGCGGCTTTCGGGGCTTTCTTT.